Listed below are T cell receptor beta chains from one sample, sequenced in a study of blood T cell repertoires in COVID-19. Here immunoSEQ multiplex PCR was the method, and the copy in TCRdb shows in-frame clones only, minus some. The table shows 200,000 to 250,000 clones, with 85% to 90% occurring only once. Sequencing used peripheral blood. The receptors derive from a man aged 50-60 years with COVID-19, enrolled during active disease. Both conserved end residues are part of each CDR3. The D gene is left open where the match is weak. The size entry is marked missing in some rows and otherwise reads once, few, many or a size class.

D gene: NA
V gene: TRBV11-2
J gene: TRBJ1-3
clone size: NA
CDR3 protein: CASSLVPGAPGDTIYF
CDR3 DNA: TGTGCCAGCAGCTTAGTCCCGGGCGCCCCCGGGGACACCATATATTTT

D gene: NA
V gene: TRBV23-1
J gene: TRBJ2-7
clone size: NA
CDR3 protein: CASSSKDRQGRVEQYF
CDR3 DNA: TGCGCCAGCAGTAGTAAGGACCGGCAGGGTCGCGTCGAGCAGTACTTC

D gene: NA
V gene: TRBV5-8
J gene: TRBJ2-5
clone size: once
CDR3 protein: CASSFGPSLGETQYF
CDR3 DNA: TGTGCCAGCAGCTTTGGGCCTAGCCTGGGAGAGACCCAGTACTTC

D gene: NA
V gene: TRBV2
J gene: TRBJ2-1
clone size: NA
CDR3 protein: CASSPPRNEHGGQFF
CDR3 DNA: TGTGCCAGCAGCCCCCCACGCAATGAGCACGGTGGGCAGTTCTTC

D gene: TRBD2
V gene: TRBV10-2
J gene: TRBJ2-7
clone size: NA
CDR3 protein: CASSESSGLAGTGQYF
CDR3 DNA: TGCGCCAGCAGTGAGTCCTCGGGACTAGCGGGAACGGGGCAGTACTTC

D gene: NA
V gene: TRBV5-1
J gene: TRBJ2-1
clone size: NA
CDR3 protein: CASSLGAGPSSYNEQFF
CDR3 DNA: TGCGCCAGCAGCTTGGGGGCAGGGCCATCCTCCTACAATGAGCAGTTCTTC

D gene: NA
V gene: TRBV30
J gene: TRBJ1-1
clone size: once
CDR3 protein: CAYYLGGTEAFF
CDR3 DNA: TGTGCCTACTACCTAGGGGGAACTGAAGCTTTCTTT

D gene: TRBD2
V gene: TRBV5-1
J gene: TRBJ2-5
clone size: NA
CDR3 protein: CASSLLLADEETQYF
CDR3 DNA: TGCGCCAGCAGCTTGCTCCTAGCGGACGAAGAGACCCAGTACTTC

D gene: TRBD2
V gene: TRBV27
J gene: TRBJ2-1
clone size: NA
CDR3 protein: CASRPGTSGVDEQFF
CDR3 DNA: TGTGCCAGCAGACCCGGGACTAGCGGGGTGGATGAGCAGTTCTTC

D gene: TRBD1
V gene: TRBV6-5
J gene: TRBJ1-6
clone size: NA
CDR3 protein: CASSYWTGSDSPLHF
CDR3 DNA: TGTGCCAGCAGTTACTGGACAGGGTCGGATTCACCCCTCCACTTT

D gene: TRBD1
V gene: TRBV5-5
J gene: TRBJ2-5
clone size: NA
CDR3 protein: CASSLGDRGGETQYF
CDR3 DNA: TGTGCCAGCAGCTTGGGGGACAGGGGAGGAGAGACCCAGTACTTC

D gene: NA
V gene: TRBV21-1
J gene: TRBJ2-2
clone size: NA
CDR3 protein: CASIQDRGDTGELFF
CDR3 DNA: TGTGCCAGCATCCAAGACAGGGGGGACACCGGGGAGCTGTTTTTT

D gene: NA
V gene: TRBV5-6
J gene: TRBJ1-6
clone size: NA
CDR3 protein: CASSFGQSNSPLHF
CDR3 DNA: TGTGCCAGCAGCTTCGGACAGTCGAATTCACCCCTCCACTTT

D gene: NA
V gene: TRBV6-6
J gene: TRBJ2-4
clone size: NA
CDR3 protein: CASSTLRGGGENIQYF
CDR3 DNA: TGTGCCAGCAGCACTCTCAGGGGCGGTGGCGAAAACATTCAGTACTTC

D gene: NA
V gene: TRBV19
J gene: TRBJ1-3
clone size: NA
CDR3 protein: CASKEGQHGNTIYF
CDR3 DNA: TGTGCCAGTAAGGAGGGCCAACATGGAAACACCATATATTTT

D gene: NA
V gene: TRBV5-4
J gene: TRBJ1-1
clone size: NA
CDR3 protein: CASGSGGTEAFF
CDR3 DNA: TGTGCCAGCGGATCAGGTGGAACTGAAGCTTTCTTT